These T cell receptor beta chains were read from a single sample in a study of blood T cell repertoires in COVID-19. Some clones are missing from TCRdb's copy, which holds only in-frame ones; the method was immunoSEQ multiplex PCR. The sample records some 96,000 clones, roughly 86% being singletons. Sequenced: peripheral blood. These receptor sequences come from a man aged 45-65 years with acute or convalescent COVID-19. Each CDR3 is given without its conserved first and last residue.

V: TRBV4-1
J: TRBJ2-6
CDR3: ASSQVQGVISGANVLT

V: TRBV7-8
J: TRBJ2-2
CDR3: ASSSGTGGNTGELF

V: TRBV19
J: TRBJ2-7
CDR3: ASSIASGSSYEQY

V: TRBV9
J: TRBJ2-1
CDR3: ASSPTSGRYNEQF

V: TRBV29-1
J: TRBJ2-1
CDR3: SVIATYNEQF

V: TRBV11-3
J: TRBJ1-1
CDR3: ASSHGTGGKNTEAF

V: TRBV6-2/TRBV6-3
J: TRBJ1-5
CDR3: ASSSPDRATSNQPQH

V: TRBV5-1
J: TRBJ1-2
CDR3: ASSGKQGSYGYT

V: TRBV3-1/TRBV3-2
J: TRBJ2-7
CDR3: ASSHGSGTGKAEQY

V: TRBV28
J: TRBJ1-1
CDR3: ASSLGGVGDTEAF

V: TRBV5-8
J: TRBJ2-4
CDR3: ASSLRRGGGDIQY

V: TRBV29-1
J: TRBJ2-2
CDR3: SVVSGSRANTGELF

V: TRBV19
J: TRBJ1-2
CDR3: ASSRDFDYGYT

V: TRBV7-2
J: TRBJ1-6
CDR3: ASSLGALSPISYNSPLH

V: TRBV7-3
J: TRBJ2-7
CDR3: ASRSAGTGKYEQY

V: TRBV18
J: TRBJ1-1
CDR3: ASSSGQGANTEAF

V: TRBV10-1
J: TRBJ2-2
CDR3: ASSERVAAGELF

V: TRBV5-1
J: TRBJ2-5
CDR3: ASSFAGGETQY

V: TRBV5-1
J: TRBJ2-1
CDR3: ASSAGPYNEQF

V: TRBV2
J: TRBJ1-6
CDR3: ASSAQGRDSPLH

V: TRBV5-1
J: TRBJ1-2
CDR3: ASSLGGTGGDGYT

V: TRBV9
J: TRBJ2-2
CDR3: ASSSSTQAVNTGELF

V: TRBV15
J: TRBJ2-3
CDR3: ATSREGTSGDTQY

V: TRBV4-2
J: TRBJ2-1
CDR3: ASSQRATSGSKDEQF

V: TRBV7-9
J: TRBJ2-6
CDR3: ASSLGDQGYESGANVLT

V: TRBV5-4
J: TRBJ2-2
CDR3: ASSRTGGETGELF

V: TRBV12-3/TRBV12-4
J: TRBJ1-1
CDR3: ASSLPGNTEAF

V: TRBV27
J: TRBJ1-3
CDR3: ASRPLGQGTGNTIY

V: TRBV5-4
J: TRBJ2-5
CDR3: ASSLQGAWTQY

V: TRBV10-3
J: TRBJ2-3
CDR3: AISEGTSGSVPDTQY

V: TRBV14
J: TRBJ2-2
CDR3: ASSRTSGRPGELF

V: TRBV18
J: TRBJ2-5
CDR3: ASSPSREETQY

V: TRBV7-9
J: TRBJ1-2
CDR3: ASSSDLGQAYGYT

V: TRBV6-1
J: TRBJ1-3
CDR3: ASSEGTGKGNTIY

V: TRBV27
J: TRBJ2-7
CDR3: ASSYYLPGQGKNEQY

V: TRBV25-1
J: TRBJ2-1
CDR3: ASSDLPAGPKGEQF

V: TRBV6-1
J: TRBJ2-1
CDR3: ASSEAFLRNEQF

V: TRBV6-2/TRBV6-3
J: TRBJ2-7
CDR3: ASSGPGVGEYEQY

V: TRBV7-2
J: TRBJ1-2
CDR3: ASSLQGYGYT

V: TRBV10-1
J: TRBJ2-2
CDR3: ASRSGTSGKGAGELF

V: TRBV30
J: TRBJ2-1
CDR3: AWSGASGSYNEQF

V: TRBV2
J: TRBJ1-3
CDR3: ASRRELRGNTIY

V: TRBV19
J: TRBJ1-4
CDR3: ASSIDAGEKLF

V: TRBV6-1
J: TRBJ2-3
CDR3: ASSEVGGSWEDTQY

V: TRBV5-1
J: TRBJ2-7
CDR3: ASSRLTSGNEQY

V: TRBV2
J: TRBJ1-5
CDR3: ASSPRVDNQPQH

V: TRBV7-9
J: TRBJ1-1
CDR3: ASSYEQGMGTEAF

V: TRBV29-1
J: TRBJ2-7
CDR3: SVSGSPSYEQY

V: TRBV5-1
J: TRBJ2-1
CDR3: ASSRLSGRGEQF

V: TRBV6-1
J: TRBJ1-5
CDR3: ASSERGDRYSNQPQH

V: TRBV6-5
J: TRBJ2-5
CDR3: ASSPRLAGGETQY

V: TRBV4-1
J: TRBJ2-7
CDR3: ASSQERRGGLAEQY

V: TRBV6-5
J: TRBJ1-1
CDR3: ASSLEWQGTEAF

V: TRBV2
J: TRBJ2-6
CDR3: ASIVRGRSGANVLT

V: TRBV6-5
J: TRBJ2-1
CDR3: ASRSIRGTYNEQF

V: TRBV27
J: TRBJ1-5
CDR3: ASSPQGYSNQPQH

V: TRBV4-2
J: TRBJ2-7
CDR3: ASSQVSHEQY

V: TRBV5-1
J: TRBJ1-1
CDR3: ASRPNSRGTEAF

V: TRBV10-3
J: TRBJ1-1
CDR3: AISGRETAF